This T cell receptor beta chain emerged from a study of cytomegalovirus exposure and HLA in healthy donors. Regarding the study as a whole: A prior analysis recorded that most TCR beta V segments were productive about 87% or about 30% of the time. Some TCR beta chains (approximately 180 of them) were listed as cytomegalovirus-associated.

PCR amplification relied on 60 Vbeta primers (plus 13 Jbeta primers). Assay: immunoSEQ multiplex PCR; the TCRdb copy retains only in-frame clones and omits some. Of 120,000 or so clones in the sample, 70% to 90% were seen once. Germline V gene sequence: CDR1 SGHRS, CDR2 YFSETQ. The V end lost 0 bases, the J end lost 2 bases, and 13 bases lay between the germline ends. This CDR3 is 16 amino acids long. For this clone: Antigen unknown.

The source material was PBMCs. The chain is built from TRBV5-1 and TRBJ2-3, with D tentatively TRBD2 (5 bases). The source is a man aged 18 to 29 in good health and CMV-seropositive. As DNA, the CDR3 is TGCGCCAGCAGCTTGGCTGCCGGGGAGTACACAGATACGCAGTATTTT. It codes for CASSLAAGEYTDTQYF.